This T cell receptor beta chain was sequenced during a study of blood T cells in healthy people across ages. The V end was cut by 7 bases, the J end by 0 bases, with 9 bases between. The length of the CDR3 is 12 residues. Per germline, CDR1 SQVTM and CDR2 ANQGSEA. This clonotype was detected a few times. A sample-barcoded 5' primer and a J-beta primer mix were used in a second PCR of about 7 to 12 cycles. MiXCR was run by TCRdb on the 5' RACE reads, yielding one entry per CDR3 protein. The table shows some 750,000 distinct CDR3 sequences, with approximately 22% occurring only once. This rearrangement joins TRBV29-1 to TRBJ1-2; D is undetermined. The source material was blood. The clonotype originates from a man in his 70s in good health. CDR3 protein: CSAGTSNYGYTF. CDR3 nucleotide sequence: TGCAGCGCCGGCACCTCTAACTATGGCTACACCTTC.